The 29 T cell receptor beta chains reported below all come from one sample, sequenced in a study of T cell repertoires in ileal Crohn's disease. Sequenced by immunoSEQ multiplex PCR; TCRdb stores in-frame clones only, minus some. The repertoire consists of around 15,000 clones, with about 92% occurring once and the leading ten covering roughly 7%. As to time point: inflamed ileum from the surgical specimen. Specimen: ileal tissue. The receptors come from an adult with Crohn's disease.

The gene calls are TRBV7-3 and TRBJ2-5; the match to TRBD1 covers 7 bases. The ends lost 5 bases at V and 5 bases at J; junction bases unmatched: 8. This CDR3 has 14 residues. Germline lookup yields CDR1 SGHTA and CDR2 FQGTGA. The CDR3 loop is CASSPGGVSETQYF. As DNA, the CDR3 is TGTGCCAGCAGCCCAGGGGGAGTATCGGAGACCCAGTACTTC.

The J gene is TRBJ2-7, the V gene TRBV7-2; D may be TRBD1 (6 bases). CDR1 and CDR2 from the germline V gene are SGHTA and FQGNSA. V was shortened by 5 bases and J by 1 base, with 15 bases between the two germline ends. The CDR3 loop spans 15 amino acids. This CDR3 is CASSPPDRPSYEQYF. The CDR3, as DNA: TGTGCCAGCAGCCCACCCGACAGGCCTTCCTACGAGCAGTACTTC.

The rearrangement links TRBV5-5 to TRBJ2-7; D may be TRBD2 (6 bases). From germline, CDR1 is SGHKS and CDR2 YYEKEE (reference sequence). Trimming stripped 3 bases from V and 5 bases from J, with 12 bases between. This CDR3 is 13 amino acids long. The CDR3 sequence: CASSSWGEDEQYF. The CDR3 coding sequence is TGTGCCAGCAGCTCGTGGGGGGAAGACGAGCAGTACTTC.

This chain joins TRBV6-1 and TRBJ2-7; possible D gene TRBD2, 5 bases. This CDR3 contains 13 residues. Between the trimmed V and J ends, which lost 4 bases and 3 bases, there was a span of 10 bases. CDR1 and CDR2 from the germline V gene are MNHNS and SASEGT. In nucleotides, the CDR3 is TGTGCCAGCAGTGGAGGGAACGGCTACGAGCAGTACTTC. The encoded protein is CASSGGNGYEQYF.

With respect to this clone: One junction end disagrees with the germline gene, perhaps due to a read error. The V and J genes are TRBV20-1 and TRBJ2-7; D is perhaps TRBD1 (5 bases). CDR1 is DFQATT, CDR2 SNEGSKA, per germline (reference sequence). CDR3 length: 11 residues. Written as DNA, the CDR3 is TGCAGTGCTAGTATTGACAGCGATGCGATATTC. Translating it yields CSASIDSDAIF.

V usage is TRBV29-1 and J usage is TRBJ1-2; D might be TRBD1 (6 bases). V gave up 0 bases and J gave up 4 bases, with 9 bases separating them. CDR3 length: 13 residues. The V gene's germline CDR1 is SQVTM and CDR2 ANQGSEA. The CDR3: CSVEDRGSYGYTF. In DNA, the CDR3 is TGCAGCGTTGAAGATAGGGGGAGCTATGGCTACACCTTC.

The chain employs TRBV7-6 and TRBJ2-3; D possibly uses TRBD1 or TRBD2 (5 bases each). V was shortened by 0 bases and J by 3 bases, with 10 bases between the two germline ends. There are 15 residues in the CDR3. Germline V gene lookup returns CDR1 SGHVS and CDR2 FNYEAQ. CDR3 nucleotide sequence: TGTGCCAGCAGCTTAGCGGGACGCGATACAGATACGCAGTATTTT. It encodes CASSLAGRDTDTQYF.

This chain joins TRBV5-1 and TRBJ2-1; D may match TRBD1 or TRBD2 (7 bases each). The V gene's germline CDR1 is SGHRS and CDR2 YFSETQ. V lost 5 bases and J lost 6, with 21 bases in between. The CDR3 extends over 16 amino acids. This CDR3 is CASSPQGGELSNEQFF. Here the CDR3 DNA reads TGCGCCAGCAGTCCCCAGGGGGGGGAACTCTCCAATGAGCAGTTCTTC.

The chain links TRBV11-2 to TRBJ1-4; 8 bases agree with TRBD1. This CDR3 has 15 amino acids. V was clipped by 5 bases and J by 4 bases; unmatched bases: 6. Germline CDR1 reads SGHAT; CDR2 reads FQNNGV. The CDR3 region is CASSALGQGNEKLFF. CDR3 DNA: TGTGCCAGCAGCGCGCTAGGACAGGGTAATGAAAAACTGTTTTTT.

This sequence joins TRBV7-3 and TRBJ2-3; D gene ambiguous. Trimming removed 5 bases from V and 3 bases from J, with 9 bases in between. The CDR3 is made up of 13 amino acids. Per the germline V gene, CDR1 is SGHTA and CDR2 is FQGTGA. CDR3 bases: TGTGCCAGCAGCCCAGGACCTACAGATACGCAGTATTTT. It is translated as CASSPGPTDTQYF. Using reference TRBV7-3 and TRBJ2-3 for the parts outside the CDR3, the full variable domain is GAGVSQTPSNKVTEKGKYVELRCDPISGHTALYWYRQSLGQGPEFLIYFQGTGAADDSGLPNDRFFAVRPEGSVSTLKIQRTERGDSAVYLCASSPGPTDTQYFGPGTRLTVL.

The chain is built from TRBV7-3 and TRBJ1-5; TRBD1 agrees at 7 bases. CDR3 length equals 17 residues. The germline CDR1 and CDR2 sequences are SGHTA and FQGTGA. V lost 3 bases to trimming and J lost 4 bases; unmatched junction nucleotides: 12. The CDR3 nucleotides read TGTGCCAGCAGCTTTAAAGCGACAGGGCCCTATAATCAGCCCCAGCATTTT. Encoded protein: CASSFKATGPYNQPQHF.

A single count supports this clone. The J gene is TRBJ2-3, the V gene TRBV5-1, with TRBD2 matching over 10 bases. V lost 3 bases and J lost 5; bases outside the gene matches: 9. The CDR3 length is 16 residues. In germline, CDR1 is SGHRS, CDR2 YFSETQ. The CDR3 loop reads CASSSGLARLLDTQYF. CDR3 coding DNA: TGCGCCAGCAGCTCGGGACTAGCGAGGCTTTTAGATACGCAGTATTTT.

The rearrangement joins TRBV28 to TRBJ1-3, with D unclear. The CDR3 length is 15 residues. Germline values: CDR1 MDHEN, CDR2 SYDVKM. With 6 bases removed from V and 0 bases from J, the gap between germline ends came to 12 bases. Here the CDR3 DNA reads TGTGCCAGCAGACCCGACGGGAGCTCTGGAAACACCATATATTTT. This encodes CASRPDGSSGNTIYF.

V is TRBV14 and J is TRBJ2-7, with TRBD1 matching 9 bases. Germline V gene sequence: CDR1 SGHDN, CDR2 FVKESK. The CDR3 has 15 residues. Germline trimming cut 4 bases from V and 5 bases from J; bases unmatched to any gene: 9. In DNA, the CDR3 is TGTGCCAGCAGCCCACACGGGGGACAGGGCGACGAGCAGTACTTC. Translated, it gives CASSPHGGQGDEQYF.

This chain uses TRBV29-1 with TRBJ2-7; D not certain. CDR1 is SQVTM and CDR2 is ANQGSEA in the germline V gene. The CDR3 runs 11 residues. V was cut by 3 bases and J by 5 bases, with 8 bases left in between. DNA of the CDR3: TGCAGCGTTGAGGTAGGAAACGAGCAGTACTTC. It encodes CSVEVGNEQYF.

The rearrangement uses TRBV11-2 and TRBJ2-7; D remains unclear. The V gene lost 5 bases and the J gene lost 4 bases, with 9 bases spanning the gap. CDR1 and CDR2 from the germline V gene are SGHAT and FQNNGV. The CDR3 spans 12 residues. The CDR3 region has the DNA TGTGCCAGCAGCCCCTCTTCGTACGAGCAGTACTTC. It yields the protein CASSPSSYEQYF.

The chain combines TRBV27 with TRBJ2-5, with D possibly being TRBD2 (5 bases). The CDR3 loop spans 15 amino acids. Germline assignment: CDR1 MNHEY and CDR2 SMNVEV (reference sequence). The V and J ends lost 3 bases and 5 bases respectively, with 16 bases between them. The CDR3 sequence is CASSLWPRVGETQYF. The CDR3 DNA is TGTGCCAGCAGTTTGTGGCCGAGGGTAGGGGAGACCCAGTACTTC.

The chain carries TRBV10-3 and TRBJ2-7; D might be TRBD2 (5 bases). The germline V gene encodes CDR1 ENHRY and CDR2 SYGVKD. This CDR3 region has 18 residues. The germline V and J ends were trimmed by 0 bases and 5 bases, with 23 bases remaining between them. CDR3 region: CAISESIGSPGKSNEQYF. For the CDR3, the DNA is TGTGCCATCAGTGAGTCGATCGGGTCTCCGGGGAAGTCGAACGAGCAGTACTTC.

Note on this clone: Germline is not matched at one junction end, which may reflect a read error. This chain joins TRBV13 and TRBJ1-6; 10 nucleotides line up with TRBD1. This CDR3 has 14 residues. CDR1 PRHDT and CDR2 FYEKMQ come from the germline V gene (reference sequence). This CDR3 reads CASSPGQGLLPPHF. Here the CDR3 DNA reads TGTGCCAGCAGCCCGGGACAGGGGCTACTTCCCCCCCACTTT. The full variable domain, its missing parts supplied by reference TRBV13 and TRBJ1-6, is AAGVIQSPRHLIKEKRETATLKCYPIPRHDTVYWYQQGPGQDPQFLISFYEKMQSDKGSIPDRFSAQQFSDYHSELNMSSLELGDSALYFCASSPGQGLLPPHFGNGTRLTVT.

The chain is built from TRBV28 and TRBJ1-2; no clear D. V lost 4 bases to trimming and J lost 0 bases, with 15 bases between them. This CDR3 is built from 16 residues. The germline V gene encodes CDR1 MDHEN and CDR2 SYDVKM. DNA of the CDR3: TGTGCCAGCAGTTCCCTCGGCCTCTCTCCTAACTATGGCTACACCTTC. It codes for CASSSLGLSPNYGYTF.

The chain couples TRBV5-1 to TRBJ2-5, with no clear D. The germline V gene has CDR1 SGHRS and CDR2 YFSETQ. Trimming pared 7 bases from V and 5 bases from J, leaving 12 bases between. This CDR3 has 12 residues. CDR3 nucleotides: TGCGCCAGCGCGTTAACCACGGAGACCCAGTACTTC. This sequence encodes CASALTTETQYF.

This clone appeared a few times. The gene calls are TRBV11-2 and TRBJ2-7, with TRBD1 as a possible D gene (6 bases). Between the trimmed V and J ends, which lost 6 bases and 3 bases, there was a span of 15 bases. This CDR3 has 14 amino acids. Germline V gene data show CDR1 as SGHAT and CDR2 as FQNNGV. The CDR3 DNA reads as TGTGCCAGCAGTATCCTGCCAGGGGTCTACGAGCAGTACTTC. Protein: CASSILPGVYEQYF.

The rearrangement links TRBV11-2 to TRBJ2-7; 7 bases are shared with TRBD1. Germline assignment: CDR1 SGHAT and CDR2 FQNNGV. The CDR3 is made up of 18 amino acids. V trimming: 5 bases; J trimming: 4 bases; junction bases outside the gene matches: 20. The CDR3 reads CASSPINRGSNGGYEQYF. The DNA for the CDR3 is TGTGCCAGCAGCCCAATTAACAGGGGATCAAATGGCGGGTACGAGCAGTACTTC.

The chain recombines TRBV2 with TRBJ1-4; the match to TRBD1 covers 12 bases. Germline trimming cut 4 bases from V and 3 bases from J; bases unmatched to any gene: 12. The germline gives CDR1 SNHLY, CDR2 FYNNEI. The CDR3 loop spans 19 amino acids. The CDR3 sequence is CASSVEGQGALSANEKLFF. As DNA, the CDR3 is TGTGCCAGCAGTGTGGAGGGACAGGGGGCCTTGAGTGCTAATGAAAAACTGTTTTTT.

This chain links TRBV6-6 with TRBJ2-6; 7 bases line up with TRBD1. Germline CDR1 and CDR2: MNHNY and SVGAGI (reference sequence). After removal of 5 bases from V and 0 bases from J, the junction contained 4 bases not matched to a gene. The CDR3 loop spans 16 amino acids. The CDR3 reads CASSAGTASGANVLTF. DNA of the CDR3: TGTGCCAGCAGTGCCGGGACAGCCTCTGGGGCCAACGTCCTGACTTTC.

V and J are TRBV18 and TRBJ2-3; D is possibly TRBD1 or TRBD2 (5 bases each). Germline lookup yields CDR1 KGHSH and CDR2 LQKENI. V lost 2 bases and J lost 0, with 9 bases in between. This CDR3 region has 15 residues. The CDR3 nucleotides are TGTGCCAGCTCACCAGGGGGTACTAGCACAGATACGCAGTATTTT. Protein: CASSPGGTSTDTQYF. The variable domain in full, with the rest retrieved from reference TRBV18 and TRBJ2-3, is NAGVMQNPRHLVRRRGQEARLRCSPMKGHSHVYWYRQLPEEGLKFMVYLQKENIIDESGMPKERFSAEFPKEGPSILRIQQVVRGDSAAYFCASSPGGTSTDTQYFGPGTRLTVL.

This rearrangement joins TRBV29-1 to TRBJ2-2, with D unclear. The germline gives CDR1 SQVTM, CDR2 ANQGSEA. The CDR3 extends over 16 amino acids. Trimming took off 3 bases at V and 6 bases at J, with 20 bases between the two ends. CDR3 sequence reads: CSVEGNTGSRAGELFF. For the CDR3, the DNA is TGCAGCGTTGAGGGCAATACGGGCTCAAGGGCCGGGGAGCTGTTTTTT.

The CDR3 bases are TGCGCCAGCAGTGAGTCGAAGGGGGGTCAAGGAGAGACCCAGTACTTC. This codes for CASSESKGGQGETQYF. The rearrangement joins TRBV10-1 to TRBJ2-5, with D perhaps TRBD1 or TRBD2 (6 bases each). Germline V gives CDR1 WNHNN, CDR2 SYGVQD (reference sequence). The CDR3 contains 16 residues. Trimming removed 0 bases from V and 4 bases from J, with 15 bases in between.

CDR3 nucleotide sequence: TGTGCCAGCTCACTCGGGGGCGTGGACAACACTGAAGCTTTCTTT. Amino acids: CASSLGGVDNTEAFF. The chain couples TRBV18 to TRBJ1-1; D is perhaps TRBD1 (6 bases). The CDR3 sequence is 15 residues long. The V end lost 4 bases, the J end lost 2 bases, and 14 bases lay between the germline ends. Germline V gene lookup returns CDR1 KGHSH and CDR2 LQKENI.